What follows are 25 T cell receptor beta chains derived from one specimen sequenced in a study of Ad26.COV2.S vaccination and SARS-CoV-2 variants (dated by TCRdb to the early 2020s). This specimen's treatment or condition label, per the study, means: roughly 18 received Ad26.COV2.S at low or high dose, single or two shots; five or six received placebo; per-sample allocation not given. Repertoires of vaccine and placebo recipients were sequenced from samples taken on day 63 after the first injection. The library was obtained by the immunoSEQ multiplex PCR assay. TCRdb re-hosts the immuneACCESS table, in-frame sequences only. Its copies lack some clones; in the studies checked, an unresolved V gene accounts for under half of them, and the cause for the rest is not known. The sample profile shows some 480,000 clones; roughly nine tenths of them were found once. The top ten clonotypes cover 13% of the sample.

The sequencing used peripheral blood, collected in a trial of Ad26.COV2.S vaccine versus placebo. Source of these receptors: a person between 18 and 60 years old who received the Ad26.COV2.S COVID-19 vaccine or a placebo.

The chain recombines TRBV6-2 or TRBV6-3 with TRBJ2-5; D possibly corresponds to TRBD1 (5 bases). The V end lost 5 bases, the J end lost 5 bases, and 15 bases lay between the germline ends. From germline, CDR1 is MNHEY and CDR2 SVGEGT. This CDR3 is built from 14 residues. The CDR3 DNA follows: TGTGCCAGCAGTCTCCGGCAGGGCGGCGAGACCCAGTACTTC. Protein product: CASSLRQGGETQYF.

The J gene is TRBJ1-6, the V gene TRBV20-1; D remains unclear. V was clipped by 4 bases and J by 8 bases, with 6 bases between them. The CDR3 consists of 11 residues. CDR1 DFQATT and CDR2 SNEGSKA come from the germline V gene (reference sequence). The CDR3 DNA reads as TGCAGTGCTAAGGGAGATTCACCCCTCCACTTT. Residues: CSAKGDSPLHF.

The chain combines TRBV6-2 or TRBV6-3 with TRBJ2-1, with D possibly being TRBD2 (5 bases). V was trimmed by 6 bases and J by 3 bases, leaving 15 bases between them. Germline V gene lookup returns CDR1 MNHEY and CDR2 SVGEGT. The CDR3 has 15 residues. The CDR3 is CASSQTLSGYNEQFF. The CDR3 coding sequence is TGTGCCAGCAGCCAGACCCTGAGCGGCTACAATGAGCAGTTCTTC.

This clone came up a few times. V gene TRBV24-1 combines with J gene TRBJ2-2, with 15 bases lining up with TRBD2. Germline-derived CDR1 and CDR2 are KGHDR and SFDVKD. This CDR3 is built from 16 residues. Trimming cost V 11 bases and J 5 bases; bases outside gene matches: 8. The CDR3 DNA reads TGTGCCATTGGGACTAGCGGGAGGAAGTCAACCGGGGAGCTGTTTTTT. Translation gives CAIGTSGRKSTGELFF.

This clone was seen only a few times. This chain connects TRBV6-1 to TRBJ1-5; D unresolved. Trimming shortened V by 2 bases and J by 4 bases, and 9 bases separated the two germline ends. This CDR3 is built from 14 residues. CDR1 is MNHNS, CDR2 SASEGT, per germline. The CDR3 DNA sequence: TGTGCCAGCAGTGAAAGCGGGCAAAATCAGCCCCAGCATTTT. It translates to CASSESGQNQPQHF.

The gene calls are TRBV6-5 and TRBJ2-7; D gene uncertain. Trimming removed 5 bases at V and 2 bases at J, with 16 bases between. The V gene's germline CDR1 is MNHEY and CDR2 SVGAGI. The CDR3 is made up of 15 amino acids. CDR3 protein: CASSQNPRKAYEQYF. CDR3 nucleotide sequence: TGTGCCAGCAGTCAAAACCCTCGCAAAGCCTACGAGCAGTACTTC.

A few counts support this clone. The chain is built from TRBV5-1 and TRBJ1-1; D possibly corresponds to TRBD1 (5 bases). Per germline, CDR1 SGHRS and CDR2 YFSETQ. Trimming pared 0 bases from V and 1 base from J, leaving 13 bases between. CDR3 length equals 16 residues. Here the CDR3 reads CASSLGVVGRNTEAFF. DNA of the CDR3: TGCGCCAGCAGCTTGGGAGTAGTGGGACGGAACACTGAAGCTTTCTTT.

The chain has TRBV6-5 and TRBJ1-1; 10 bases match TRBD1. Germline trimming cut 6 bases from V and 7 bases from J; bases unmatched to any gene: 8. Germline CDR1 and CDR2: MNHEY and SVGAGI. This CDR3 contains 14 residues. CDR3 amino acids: CASSWTGQGGEAFF. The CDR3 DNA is TGTGCCAGCAGCTGGACAGGACAGGGGGGTGAAGCTTTCTTT.

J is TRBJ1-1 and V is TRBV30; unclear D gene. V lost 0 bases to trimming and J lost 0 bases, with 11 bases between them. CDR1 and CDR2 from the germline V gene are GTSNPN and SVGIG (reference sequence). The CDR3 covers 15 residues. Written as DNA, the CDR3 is TGTGCCTGGAGTGTACGGCAAACCATGAACACTGAAGCTTTCTTT. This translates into CAWSVRQTMNTEAFF.

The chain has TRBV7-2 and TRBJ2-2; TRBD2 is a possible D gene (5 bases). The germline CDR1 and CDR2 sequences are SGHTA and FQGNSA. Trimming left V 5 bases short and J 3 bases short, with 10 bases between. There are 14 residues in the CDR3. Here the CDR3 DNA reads TGTGCCAGCAGCCCTTTGCGGGACACCGGGGAGCTGTTTTTT. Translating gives CASSPLRDTGELFF.

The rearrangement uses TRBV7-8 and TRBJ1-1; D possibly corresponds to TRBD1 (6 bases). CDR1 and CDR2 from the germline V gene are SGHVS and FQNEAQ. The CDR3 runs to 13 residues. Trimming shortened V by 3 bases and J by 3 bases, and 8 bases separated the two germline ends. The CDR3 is CASSLDRDTEAFF. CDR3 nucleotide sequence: TGTGCCAGCAGCTTGGACAGAGACACTGAAGCTTTCTTT.

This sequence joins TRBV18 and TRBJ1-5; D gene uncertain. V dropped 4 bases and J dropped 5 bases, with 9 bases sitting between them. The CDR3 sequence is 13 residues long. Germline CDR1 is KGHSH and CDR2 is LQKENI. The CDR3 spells CASSQSKDQPQHF. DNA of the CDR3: TGTGCCAGCTCACAGTCCAAAGATCAGCCCCAGCATTTT. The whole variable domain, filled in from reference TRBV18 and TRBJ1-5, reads NAGVMQNPRHLVRRRGQEARLRCSPMKGHSHVYWYRQLPEEGLKFMVYLQKENIIDESGMPKERFSAEFPKEGPSILRIQQVVRGDSAAYFCASSQSKDQPQHFGDGTRLSIL.

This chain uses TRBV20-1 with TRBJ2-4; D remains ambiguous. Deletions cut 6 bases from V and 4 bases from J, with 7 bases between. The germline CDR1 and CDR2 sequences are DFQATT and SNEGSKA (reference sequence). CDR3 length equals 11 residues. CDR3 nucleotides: TGCAGTGCGGCCCCTAAAAACATTCAGTACTTC. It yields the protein CSAAPKNIQYF.

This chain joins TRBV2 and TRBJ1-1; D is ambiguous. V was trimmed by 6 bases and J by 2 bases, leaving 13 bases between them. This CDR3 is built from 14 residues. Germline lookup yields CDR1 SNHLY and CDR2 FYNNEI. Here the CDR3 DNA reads TGTGCCAGCAGGGACTCGCTGGTTAACACTGAAGCTTTCTTT. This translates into CASRDSLVNTEAFF. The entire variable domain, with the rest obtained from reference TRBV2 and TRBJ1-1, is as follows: EPEVTQTPSHQVTQMGQEVILRCVPISNHLYFYWYRQILGQKVEFLVSFYNNEISEKSEIFDDQFSVERPDGSNFTLKIRSTKLEDSAMYFCASRDSLVNTEAFFGQGTRLTVV.

The CDR3 DNA reads as TGCGCCAGCAGCTTCAACAGAGACACAGATACGCAGTATTTT. Encoded protein: CASSFNRDTDTQYF. J is TRBJ2-3 and V is TRBV5-1; D is unclear. The CDR3 covers 14 residues. The V gene lost 2 bases and the J gene lost 2 bases, with 9 bases spanning the gap. The germline CDR1 and CDR2 sequences are SGHRS and YFSETQ.

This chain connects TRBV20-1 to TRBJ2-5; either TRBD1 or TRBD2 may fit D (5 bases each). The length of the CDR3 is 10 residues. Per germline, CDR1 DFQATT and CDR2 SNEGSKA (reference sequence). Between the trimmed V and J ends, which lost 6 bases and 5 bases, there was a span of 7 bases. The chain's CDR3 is CSAGAETQYF. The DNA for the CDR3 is TGCAGTGCCGGGGCCGAGACCCAGTACTTC.

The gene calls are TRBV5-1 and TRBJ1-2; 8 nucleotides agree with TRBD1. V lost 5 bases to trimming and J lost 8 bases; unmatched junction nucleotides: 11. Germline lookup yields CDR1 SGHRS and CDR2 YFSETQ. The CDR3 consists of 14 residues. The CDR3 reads CASRTGQERGGYTF. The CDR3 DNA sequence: TGCGCCAGCAGAACGGGACAGGAAAGAGGCGGCTACACCTTC.

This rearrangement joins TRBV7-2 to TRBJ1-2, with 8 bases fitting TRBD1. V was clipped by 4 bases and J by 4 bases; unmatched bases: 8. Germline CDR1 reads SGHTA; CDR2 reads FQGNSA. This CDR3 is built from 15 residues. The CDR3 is CASSSWGQASYGYTF. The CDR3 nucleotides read TGTGCCAGCAGCTCATGGGGACAGGCCTCCTATGGCTACACCTTC.

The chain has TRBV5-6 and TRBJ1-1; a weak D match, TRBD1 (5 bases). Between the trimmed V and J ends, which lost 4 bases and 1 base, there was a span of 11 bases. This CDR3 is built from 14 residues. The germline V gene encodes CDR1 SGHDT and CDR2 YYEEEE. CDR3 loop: CASSRRDANTEAFF. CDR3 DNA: TGTGCCAGCAGCCGCAGGGACGCGAACACTGAAGCTTTCTTT.

Here the CDR3 reads CASSEYIPGTSGRGEQYF. Written as DNA, the CDR3 is TGTGCCAGCAGTGAATATATCCCCGGGACTAGCGGGAGAGGCGAGCAGTACTTC. The chain joins TRBV25-1 to TRBJ2-7, with 14 bases identical to TRBD2. This CDR3 spans 18 amino acids. Per the germline V gene, CDR1 is MGHDK and CDR2 is SYGVNS. The V gene end was trimmed by 0 bases and the J gene end by 6 bases; junction bases not matched to a gene: 10.

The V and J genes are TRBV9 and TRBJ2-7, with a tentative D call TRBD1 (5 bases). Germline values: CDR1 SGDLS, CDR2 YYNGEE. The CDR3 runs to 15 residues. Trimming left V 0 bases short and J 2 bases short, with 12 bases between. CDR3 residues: CASSVEVGETYEQYF. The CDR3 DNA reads TGTGCCAGCAGCGTAGAAGTAGGGGAAACCTACGAGCAGTACTTC.

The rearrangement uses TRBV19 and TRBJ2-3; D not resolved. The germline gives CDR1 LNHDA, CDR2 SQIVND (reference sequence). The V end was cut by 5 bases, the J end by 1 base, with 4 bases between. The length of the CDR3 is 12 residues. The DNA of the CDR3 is TGTGCCAGTAGTGACCGCACAGATACGCAGTATTTT. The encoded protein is CASSDRTDTQYF.

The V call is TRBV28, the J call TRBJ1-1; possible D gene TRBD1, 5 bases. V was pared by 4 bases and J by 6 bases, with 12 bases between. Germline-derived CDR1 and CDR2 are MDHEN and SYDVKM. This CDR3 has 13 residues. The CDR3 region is CASSSAGPAEAFF. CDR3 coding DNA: TGTGCCAGCAGTTCCGCGGGACCGGCTGAAGCTTTCTTT.

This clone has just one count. CDR3 protein: CASSPPLTGYEQYF. As DNA, the CDR3 is TGTGCCAGCAGTCCACCCCTGACGGGCTACGAGCAGTACTTC. V usage is TRBV28 and J usage is TRBJ2-7; D gene ambiguous. CDR3 length equals 14 residues. Trimming shortened V by 5 bases and J by 3 bases, and 14 bases separated the two germline ends. Germline loops: CDR1 MDHEN, CDR2 SYDVKM.

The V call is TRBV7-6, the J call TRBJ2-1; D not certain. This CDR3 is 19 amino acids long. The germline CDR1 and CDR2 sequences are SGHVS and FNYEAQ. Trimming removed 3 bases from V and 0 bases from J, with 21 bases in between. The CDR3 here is CASSLVQSTFGSSYNEQFF. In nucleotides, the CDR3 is TGTGCCAGCAGCTTGGTTCAGAGCACCTTTGGAAGCTCCTACAATGAGCAGTTCTTC.